Shown below are 27 T cell receptor beta chains from a single sample sequenced in a study of shared clonotypes between healthy human individuals. Profiled with immunoSEQ multiplex PCR; TCRdb holds only in-frame clones, not every one. This table has more than 900,000 clones, about 84% appearing once. The sample taken for sequencing was memory CD4+ T cells from PBMCs. Subset of the sample: CD45RA-negative fraction. These receptors originate from a man aged 18 to 35 in good health. Some clones in this sample may be carry-over from other donors' samples.

The V and J genes are TRBV18 and TRBJ2-6; 9 positions agree with TRBD2. With 4 bases clipped from V and 0 bases from J, the junction kept 7 bases outside the gene matches. Germline lookup yields CDR1 KGHSH and CDR2 LQKENI. The CDR3 covers 18 residues. CDR3: CASSQTSGFSSGANVLTF. The CDR3 coding sequence is TGTGCCAGCTCACAAACTAGCGGGTTCAGCTCTGGGGCCAACGTCCTGACTTTC.

This rearrangement joins TRBV18 to TRBJ2-2; no firm D call. The CDR3 loop spans 12 amino acids. V dropped 2 bases and J dropped 6 bases, with 4 bases sitting between them. Germline V gene lookup returns CDR1 KGHSH and CDR2 LQKENI. The CDR3 DNA is TGTGCCAGCTCACCAGCCTCCGGGGAGCTGTTTTTT. Residues: CASSPASGELFF.

With regard to this clone: This likely stems from a read error, as it lies one base from a far larger clone. The gene calls are TRBV4-1 and TRBJ1-1; D may be TRBD1 (5 bases). Germline V gene sequence: CDR1 MGHRA, CDR2 YSYEKL. The CDR3 is made up of 14 amino acids. DNA of the CDR3: TGCGCCAGCAGCCATGCCGGGGGGAACACTGAAGCTCTCTTT. Encoded protein: CASSHAGGNTEALF.

This clone was observed a handful of times. A read error is the likely source, as a far larger clone sits one nucleotide away. The chain couples TRBV4-2 to TRBJ2-5; D ambiguous. V lost 2 bases, J lost 4 bases, and 5 bases lay in between. Germline V gene sequence: CDR1 LGHNA, CDR2 YNFKEQ. CDR3 length: 12 amino acids. CDR3 DNA: TGTGCCAGCAGCCAAATTGGAGAGACCCAGTACTTC. It specifies CASSQIGETQYF.

This sequence joins TRBV27 and TRBJ2-4, with a weak D call TRBD2 (6 bases). The CDR3 extends over 14 amino acids. V lost 10 bases to trimming and J lost 3 bases, with 16 bases between them. Germline lookup yields CDR1 MNHEY and CDR2 SMNVEV (reference sequence). The CDR3 loop reads CATSGGTGKNIQYF. The CDR3 DNA reads as TGTGCCACCTCTGGGGGGACCGGCAAAAACATTCAGTACTTC.

V usage is TRBV18 and J usage is TRBJ2-1, with 8 bases lining up with TRBD2. The CDR3 has 17 residues. V gave up 0 bases and J gave up 6 bases; unmatched junction bases: 10. The germline CDR1 and CDR2 sequences are KGHSH and LQKENI. For the CDR3, the DNA is TGTGCCAGCTCACCACCGCAGCAACCGGGACTAGTCAATGAGCAGTTCTTC. It yields the protein CASSPPQQPGLVNEQFF.

The chain combines TRBV6-6 with TRBJ2-7; 10 bases map to TRBD1. Trimming cost V 6 bases and J 2 bases; bases outside gene matches: 4. This CDR3 comprises 14 residues. Germline lookup yields CDR1 MNHNY and CDR2 SVGAGI (reference sequence). The CDR3 here is CASRAGTGAYEQYF. For the CDR3, the DNA is TGTGCCAGCAGGGCCGGGACAGGGGCCTACGAGCAGTACTTC.

J is TRBJ2-1 and V is TRBV11-3; 12 positions agree with TRBD2. The CDR3 has 17 residues. Germline V gene sequence: CDR1 SGHNT, CDR2 YENEEA. V lost 5 bases and J lost 8; bases outside the gene matches: 13. The CDR3 loop is CASSPDTLAGGRDEQFF. Written as DNA, the CDR3 is TGTGCCAGCAGCCCCGACACCCTAGCGGGGGGGAGGGATGAGCAGTTCTTC.

This chain joins TRBV7-2 and TRBJ2-7; D unclear. V lost 1 base and J lost 6, with 10 bases in between. Germline CDR1 reads SGHTA; CDR2 reads FQGNSA. The CDR3 consists of 13 residues. The CDR3 is CASSLEIGAEQYF. The CDR3 DNA follows: TGTGCCAGCAGCTTAGAAATAGGCGCCGAGCAGTACTTC.

Turning to this clone: At one boundary the junction diverges from the germline segment, which might be a read error. This rearrangement joins TRBV6-5 to TRBJ2-1; D is unresolved. The CDR3 has 14 residues. The germline V gene has CDR1 MNHEY and CDR2 SVGAGI. CDR3 sequence (DNA): TGTGCCAGCAGTGACTCCCCCGACCACAATGAGCAGTTCTTC. It is translated as CASSDSPDHNEQFF.

The DNA for the CDR3 is TGTGCCAGCAGCTCGGACAGGCTAGGGCCCCAGCATTTT. The encoded protein is CASSSDRLGPQHF. V gene TRBV7-2 combines with J gene TRBJ1-5; TRBD1 matches 7 bases. CDR3 length: 13 amino acids. In germline, CDR1 is SGHTA, CDR2 FQGNSA. Trimming at V came to 4 bases and at J to 9 bases, leaving 6 bases not matched to a gene.

The chain has TRBV10-3 and TRBJ2-2; the match to TRBD1 covers 7 bases. The CDR3 consists of 17 residues. V shed 6 bases and J 0 bases; nucleotides not matched to a gene: 10. Germline CDR1 is ENHRY and CDR2 is SYGVKD. CDR3 coding DNA: TGTGCCATCAGCTCGTGGCAGGGGGTTACGAACACCGGGGAGCTGTTTTTT. This sequence encodes CAISSWQGVTNTGELFF.

V is TRBV6-1 and J is TRBJ1-1; D uncertain. The germline V and J ends were trimmed by 7 bases and 1 base, with 10 bases remaining between them. The CDR3 is made up of 13 amino acids. Germline CDR1 MNHNS, CDR2 SASEGT. CDR3 loop: CASMSPGNTEAFF. CDR3 DNA sequence: TGTGCCAGCATGAGTCCTGGGAACACTGAAGCTTTCTTT.

The chain uses TRBV18 and TRBJ2-7; 8 bases are a match to TRBD2. CDR1 and CDR2 from the germline V gene are KGHSH and LQKENI. The length of the CDR3 is 15 residues. With V trimmed by 2 bases and J by 6 bases, 9 bases remained unmatched. CDR3 sequence: CASSPGTSGDAEQYF. The DNA for the CDR3 is TGTGCCAGCTCACCAGGCACTAGCGGTGATGCCGAGCAGTACTTC.

The genes are TRBV28 and TRBJ2-6; D gene uncertain. The CDR3 has 14 amino acids. Germline V gene sequence: CDR1 MDHEN, CDR2 SYDVKM. Trimming took 8 bases from V and 1 from J, leaving 9 bases between them. As DNA, the CDR3 is TGTGCCAGCTGCTATAGGTCTGGGGCCAACGTCCTGACTTTC. Its protein is CASCYRSGANVLTF.

The chain combines TRBV7-8 with TRBJ1-5; no definite D call. This CDR3 is 18 amino acids long. Trimming removed 2 bases at V and 2 bases at J, with 19 bases between. Germline V CDR1 and CDR2: SGHVS, FQNEAQ. The CDR3: CASSLTGRVDWGNQPQHF. The CDR3 coding sequence is TGTGCCAGCAGCTTAACGGGCCGGGTTGATTGGGGCAATCAGCCCCAGCATTTT. Drawing the rest from reference TRBV7-8 and TRBJ1-5, the complete variable domain is GAGVSQSPRYKVAKRGQDVALRCDPISGHVSLFWYQQALGQGPEFLTYFQNEAQLDKSGLPSDRFFAERPEGSVSTLKIQRTQQEDSAVYLCASSLTGRVDWGNQPQHFGDGTRLSIL.

V usage is TRBV6-1 and J usage is TRBJ2-2; D ambiguous. V dropped 11 bases and J dropped 8 bases, with 12 bases sitting between them. The CDR3 is made up of 11 amino acids. Germline CDR1 is MNHNS and CDR2 is SASEGT. The CDR3 region has the DNA TGTGCCGGAAGCCATTATGGGGAGCTGTTTTTT. This translates into CAGSHYGELFF.

The chain uses TRBV7-2 and TRBJ2-7; TRBD2 might be the D (5 bases). The CDR3 has 14 residues. V shed 3 bases and J shed 0 bases, with 9 bases lying between them. The germline gives CDR1 SGHTA, CDR2 FQGNSA. CDR3 DNA: TGTGCCAGCAGCTTTAGCGCTAGCTCCTACGAGCAGTACTTC. Amino acid sequence: CASSFSASSYEQYF.

The chain has TRBV18 and TRBJ1-2; 8 positions match TRBD1. Germline assignment: CDR1 KGHSH and CDR2 LQKENI. Trimming at V came to 1 base and at J to 3 bases, leaving 4 bases not matched to a gene. The CDR3 is 15 residues long. CDR3 in DNA: TGTGCCAGCTCACCACTGCAGGGGGCCGACTATGGCTACACCTTC. It codes for CASSPLQGADYGYTF.

This chain joins TRBV6-5 and TRBJ2-7; D may correspond to TRBD1 or TRBD2 (6 bases each). Trimming stripped 6 bases from V and 6 bases from J, with 18 bases between. This CDR3 is built from 14 residues. The germline CDR1 and CDR2 sequences are MNHEY and SVGAGI. This CDR3 reads CASRHDGGPGEQYF. CDR3 sequence (DNA): TGTGCCAGCAGACACGACGGGGGCCCCGGCGAGCAGTACTTC.

This clone appeared once. The chain combines TRBV7-9 with TRBJ2-1, with D perhaps given as TRBD1 or TRBD2 (5 bases each). Germline V CDR1 and CDR2: SEHNR, FQNEAQ (reference sequence). The ends were cut back, 7 bases at V and 6 bases at J, with 16 bases in the middle. There are 14 residues in the CDR3. The CDR3 reads CASTRRDVSNEQFF. CDR3 bases: TGTGCCAGCACTCGACGGGACGTTTCCAATGAGCAGTTCTTC.

The chain joins TRBV11-2 to TRBJ2-5; either TRBD1 or TRBD2 may fit D (7 bases each). The germline V gene encodes CDR1 SGHAT and CDR2 FQNNGV. CDR3 size: 15 residues. With 4 bases removed from V and 5 bases from J, the gap between germline ends came to 17 bases. In DNA, the CDR3 is TGTGCCAGCAGCTCCAGGGGAGGGGGCATGGAGACCCAGTACTTC. This translates into CASSSRGGGMETQYF.

The rearrangement uses TRBV28 and TRBJ2-2; 16 bases are shared with TRBD2. With 6 bases clipped from V and 11 bases from J, the junction kept 9 bases outside the gene matches. The germline CDR1 and CDR2 sequences are MDHEN and SYDVKM. The CDR3 runs to 16 residues. CDR3 protein: CASSPPGLAGGLELFF. In nucleotides, the CDR3 is TGTGCCAGCAGCCCACCGGGACTAGCGGGAGGGCTAGAGCTGTTTTTT.

The rearrangement joins TRBV6-1 to TRBJ1-5; TRBD1 matches at 8 bases. The CDR3 covers 13 residues. V shed 5 bases, J shed 8 bases, and the junction held 5 bases outside the gene matches. CDR1 MNHNS and CDR2 SASEGT come from the germline V gene. The CDR3 loop reads CASSLGQDKPQHF. The CDR3 DNA is TGTGCCAGCAGTCTGGGACAGGATAAGCCCCAGCATTTT.

Turning to this clone: A far larger clone is only one base removed, so a read error is likely. The V gene is TRBV30, the J gene TRBJ1-1; D gene uncertain. Trimming left V 5 bases short and J 0 bases short, with 10 bases between. Germline lookup yields CDR1 GTSNPN and CDR2 SVGIG (reference sequence). There are 13 residues in the CDR3. The chain's CDR3 is CAWDRNMNTEAFF. As DNA, the CDR3 is TGTGCCTGGGACCGGAACATGAACACTGAAGCTTTCTTT. The full variable domain, rest sourced from reference TRBV30 and TRBJ1-1, is SQTIHQWPATLVQPVGSPLSLECTVEGTSNPNLYWYRQAAGRGLQLLFYSVGIGQISSEVPQNLSASRPQDRQFILSSKKLLLSDSGFYLCAWDRNMNTEAFFGQGTRLTVV.

This sequence joins TRBV5-3 and TRBJ1-5; maybe TRBD1 (5 bases). TRBV5-3 is assigned to the ORF class and has an uncertain function. Trimming removed 8 bases at V and 2 bases at J, with 14 bases between. The CDR3 has 14 amino acids. The CDR3: CASSRAGRNQPQHF. The CDR3 nucleotides are TGTGCCAGCAGCCGGGCGGGGCGCAATCAGCCCCAGCATTTT.

The chain recombines TRBV5-4 with TRBJ2-5; TRBD2 matches 11 bases. The CDR3 extends over 16 amino acids. Germline CDR1 and CDR2: SGHNT and YYREEE (reference sequence). V shed 2 bases and J 4 bases; nucleotides not matched to a gene: 7. CDR3 bases: TGTGCCAGCAGCTTTACTTCCGGACTAGCGGGAGAGACCCAGTACTTC. It yields the protein CASSFTSGLAGETQYF.